This T cell receptor (beta chain) originates from a study of blood T cell repertoires in COVID-19 (dated by TCRdb to the early 2020s). Background on the whole study: The collaborator samples originated in the United States, Italy and Spain and spanned the acute and convalescent phases of COVID-19. Subjects who had been exposed to COVID-19, were actively infected with it, or had recovered from it provided the deeply sampled blood TCRbeta repertoires that made up the dataset. Nearly every sample came with metadata listing a de-identified subject ID, COVID-19 status, age in years and sex. A freely available public database, intended as a resource for researchers studying the immune response to SARS-CoV-2, is where the repertoires were released. The material from the prospective study consisted of cDNA or gDNA derived from T cells, B-cell-depleted T cells, or PBMCs. Samples were obtained from the ongoing ImmuneRACE study (first 160 participants) and from roughly 1,300 subjects provided by 6 global collaborators. Where available, HLA class I and class II types were obtained from metadata supplied by the sample provider rather than from assay-based typing.

Note on this clone: This receptor's antigen is unknown. No base-level quality is on record; no much larger clone is a single base apart.

In the prospective study, participants were about 18 to 100 years old, resided in 24 geographic areas of the United States, and were enrolled through a virtual design. Cohort assignment in the prospective study relied on participant-reported clinical history from a screening survey and a study questionnaire. ImmuneRACE Cohort 3 recovered participants were defined by two consecutive negative NP/OP PCR tests, healthcare professional clearance, or symptom resolution. Mobile phlebotomists in the prospective study collected whole blood, serum and a nasopharyngeal or oropharyngeal swab from every participant. Prospective study participants could optionally give additional blood draws and questionnaires over an approximately 2-month period. Before DNA extraction, blood samples from the prospective study were shipped at room temperature or frozen. Beyond this particular receptor, the publication reports: Clinical and demographic metadata were provided uncurated, with the amount varying by source and participant.

The immunoSEQ Assay, a bias-controlled multiplex PCR, was used to amplify TCRbeta CDR3 regions from genomic DNA. As for how the authors treated the data: The number of nucleated cells in each sample was estimated from the amplification of reference gene primers within the assay. To quantify the absolute abundance of each unique TCRbeta CDR3 rearrangement, sequence reads were collapsed and filtered. Productive Simpson clonality was computed per sample as the square root of Simpson's diversity index over productive rearrangements. TCRdb provides this immuneACCESS table in a form limited to in-frame rearrangements. Some clones are lacking; in checked studies, under half of them reflect an unresolved V gene, and why the rest are absent is not known. The V and J calls and clone size come from that table; D and trimming were worked out from the DNA. The sample table holds over 110,000 clones, of which over 80% were seen once. The top ten constitute over 9% of the sample.

The CDR3 sequence holds 17 residues, the cysteine and phenylalanine included. The kept DNA is CDR3 alone, 51 bases in frame from the first base. Per the germline V gene, SGHAT is the CDR1 and FQNNGV is the CDR2. The V end gives up 1 base and the J end 4 bases, leaving 4 bases in the junction not matched to a gene. The chain couples TRBV11-2 to TRBJ2-2, and 12 junctional nucleotides match TRBD2. This TCR came from a man in his sixties who had recovered from COVID-19. What was sequenced was PBMCs or T cells enriched from blood (not recorded which). The DNA sequence is as follows: TGTGCCAGCAGCTTAGGGCGACTAGCGGGGGCCACCGGGGAGCTGTTTTTT. Translated, it gives CASSLGRLAGATGELFF.